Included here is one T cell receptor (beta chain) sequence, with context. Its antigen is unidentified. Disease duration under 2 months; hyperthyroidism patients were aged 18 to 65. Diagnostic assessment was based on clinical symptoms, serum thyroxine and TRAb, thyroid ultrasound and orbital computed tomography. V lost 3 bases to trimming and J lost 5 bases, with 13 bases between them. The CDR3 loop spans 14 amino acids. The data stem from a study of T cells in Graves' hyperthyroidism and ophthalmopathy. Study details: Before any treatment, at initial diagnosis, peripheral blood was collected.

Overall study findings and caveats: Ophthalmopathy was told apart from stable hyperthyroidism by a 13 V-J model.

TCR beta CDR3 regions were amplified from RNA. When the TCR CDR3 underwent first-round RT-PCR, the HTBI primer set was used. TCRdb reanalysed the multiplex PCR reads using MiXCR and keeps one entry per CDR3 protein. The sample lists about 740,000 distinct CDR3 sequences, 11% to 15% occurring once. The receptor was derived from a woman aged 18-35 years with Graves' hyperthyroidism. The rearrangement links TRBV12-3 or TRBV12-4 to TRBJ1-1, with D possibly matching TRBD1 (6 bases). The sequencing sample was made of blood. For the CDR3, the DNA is TGTGCCAGCAGTTTCTGGGGGCGGTATACTGAAGCTTTCTTT. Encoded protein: CASSFWGRYTEAFF.